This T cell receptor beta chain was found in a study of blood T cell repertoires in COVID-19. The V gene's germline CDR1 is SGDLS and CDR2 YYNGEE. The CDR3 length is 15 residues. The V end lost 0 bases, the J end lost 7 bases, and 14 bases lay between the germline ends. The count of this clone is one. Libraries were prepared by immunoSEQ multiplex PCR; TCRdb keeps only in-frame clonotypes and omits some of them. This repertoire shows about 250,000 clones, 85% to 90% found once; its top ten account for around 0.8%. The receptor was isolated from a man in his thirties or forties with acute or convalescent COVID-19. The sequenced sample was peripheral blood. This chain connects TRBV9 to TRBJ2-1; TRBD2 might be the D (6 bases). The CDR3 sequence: CASSVASDYQNEQFF. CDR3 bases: TGTGCCAGCAGCGTAGCCTCGGACTATCAAAATGAGCAGTTCTTC.